This entry lists 30 T cell receptor beta chains sequenced from one sample in a study of response to subunit inactivated influenza vaccine. One entry per CDR3 protein, called by TCRdb with MiXCR from the RT-PCR reads. The repertoire consists of about 520,000 distinct CDR3 sequences, with approximately 6.9% occurring once and the leading ten covering about an eighth. Source: PBMCs from blood, taken around 25 months after vaccination. The receptors originated from a man in his fifties or sixties who received an inactivated influenza vaccine.

Only a few counts were recorded for this clonotype. The genes are TRBV4-1 and TRBJ2-3, with a tentative D call TRBD2 (5 bases). V lost 6 bases and J lost 0, with 13 bases in between. The germline V gene has CDR1 MGHRA and CDR2 YSYEKL. The CDR3 extends over 15 amino acids. The CDR3: CASRPSGYSTDTQYF. The CDR3 bases are TGCGCCAGCAGGCCTTCGGGATATAGCACAGATACGCAGTATTTT.

This clonotype was detected only a few times. This chain links TRBV4-3 with TRBJ2-1, with TRBD2 as a possible D gene (6 bases). There are 14 residues in the CDR3. The germline V gene has CDR1 LGHNA and CDR2 YSLEER. V lost 1 base, J lost 8 bases, and 12 bases lay in between. The CDR3 region has the DNA TGCGCCAGCAGCCAAGTCGGGGGATTTCATGAGCAGTTCTTC. It is translated as CASSQVGGFHEQFF.

This clonotype turned up a few times. The rearrangement joins TRBV6-1 to TRBJ2-2; 8 nucleotides agree with TRBD1. Germline CDR1 is MNHNS and CDR2 is SASEGT. The CDR3 has 16 residues. The junction had 12 bases not matched to a gene; V was cut back by 6 bases and J by 6 bases. The CDR3 DNA is TGTGCCAGCAGGCCCGGGACAGGCGGGTTCCCCGGGGAGCTGTTTTTT. Its protein is CASRPGTGGFPGELFF.

The V and J genes are TRBV30 and TRBJ1-4, with D possibly being TRBD1 (6 bases). Germline loops: CDR1 GTSNPN, CDR2 SVGIG (reference sequence). The CDR3 length is 13 residues. V lost 3 bases and J 8 bases, leaving 13 bases between the germline ends. CDR3 residues: CAWRQQGGEKLFF. CDR3 sequence (DNA): TGTGCCTGGAGGCAACAGGGAGGCGAAAAACTGTTTTTT.

This clonotype was seen many times. The rearrangement joins TRBV10-3 to TRBJ1-1, with 7 bases lining up with TRBD1. V dropped 5 bases and J dropped 4; count of bases not matched to a gene: 1. Germline V gene sequence: CDR1 ENHRY, CDR2 SYGVKD. This CDR3 region has 12 residues. The CDR3 DNA sequence: TGTGCCATCAGTAGGACAGGCACTGAAGCTTTCTTT. Its translation: CAISRTGTEAFF.

This clonotype has a handful of counts. The chain has TRBV27 and TRBJ2-7, with a possible D match to TRBD2 (6 bases). V was cut by 0 bases and J by 0 bases, with 15 bases left in between. The CDR3 covers 17 residues. CDR1 is MNHEY and CDR2 is SMNVEV in the germline V gene (reference sequence). CDR3 loop: CASSLSVVGGTSYEQYF. Here the CDR3 DNA reads TGTGCCAGCAGTTTATCTGTGGTAGGCGGGACCTCCTACGAGCAGTACTTC.

This clonotype turned up a few times. The chain joins TRBV12-3 or TRBV12-4 to TRBJ2-1, with D possibly TRBD2 on 6 matching bases. CDR3 length: 15 amino acids. V lost 6 bases, J lost 8 bases, and 20 bases lay in between. CDR3 DNA: TGTGCCAGCAGCCAGAGGAGGGCGATTTTCTATGAGCAGTTCTTC. Translated: CASSQRRAIFYEQFF.

The rearrangement joins TRBV6-2 or TRBV6-3 to TRBJ2-1, with TRBD2 matching over 12 bases. Germline V CDR1 and CDR2: MNHEY, SVGEGT. V shed 5 bases, J shed 9 bases, and the junction held 8 bases outside the gene matches. This CDR3 is built from 15 residues. The DNA of the CDR3 is TGTGCCAGCAGTCTCCTAGCGGGGGGGTACGGTGAGCAGTTCTTC. This sequence encodes CASSLLAGGYGEQFF.

CDR3 in DNA: TGTGCCAGCGGAGGGCCTTGGGACAATGAGCAGTTCTTC. Translating gives CASGGPWDNEQFF. The V and J genes are TRBV9 and TRBJ2-1, with D perhaps TRBD2 (6 bases). This CDR3 region has 13 residues. V dropped 7 bases and J dropped 5 bases, with 13 bases sitting between them. Per the germline V gene, CDR1 is SGDLS and CDR2 is YYNGEE.

This clonotype was picked up many times. The CDR3 spells CATATPDTQYF. The DNA for the CDR3 is TGTGCCACTGCCACGCCAGATACGCAGTATTTT. V usage is TRBV12-3 or TRBV12-4 and J usage is TRBJ2-3, with D unclear. The CDR3 runs 11 residues. V was shortened by 10 bases and J by 4 bases, with 9 bases between the two germline ends.

This clonotype has a handful of counts. The chain joins TRBV12-3 or TRBV12-4 to TRBJ2-2; 8 bases match TRBD1. The CDR3 loop spans 14 amino acids. Trimming at V came to 8 bases and at J to 7 bases, leaving 9 bases not matched to a gene. CDR3 loop: CASWRQGAVGELFF. CDR3 in DNA: TGTGCCAGCTGGAGGCAGGGGGCCGTCGGGGAGCTGTTTTTT.

This clonotype was recorded at least ten times. The rearrangement uses TRBV7-2 and TRBJ2-7; TRBD2 matches at 8 bases. V shed 2 bases and J 5 bases; nucleotides not matched to a gene: 8. The germline CDR1 and CDR2 sequences are SGHTA and FQGNSA. This CDR3 is 15 amino acids long. CDR3 DNA sequence: TGTGCCAGCAGCTTATACGGGAGGGCCGGTAACGAGCAGTACTTC. Translating it yields CASSLYGRAGNEQYF.

This clonotype was seen ten or more times. The chain joins TRBV24-1 to TRBJ2-7; 11 bases are a match to TRBD1. J lost 3 bases, V lost 4 bases, and 7 bases had no gene match. Germline V lookup: CDR1 KGHDR, CDR2 SFDVKD. CDR3 length: 16 amino acids. The CDR3 nucleotides are TGTGCCACCAGTGAACCCCCGGGACAGGGGGTCTACGAGCAGTACTTC. This encodes CATSEPPGQGVYEQYF.

This clonotype was detected ten times or more. The chain couples TRBV5-1 to TRBJ2-5; D gene uncertain. The V end was cut by 7 bases, the J end by 4 bases, with 5 bases between. In germline, CDR1 is SGHRS, CDR2 YFSETQ. The CDR3 runs to 10 residues. The CDR3 DNA sequence: TGCGCCAGCTCTGGAGAGACCCAGTACTTC. Its protein is CASSGETQYF.

V gene TRBV7-2 combines with J gene TRBJ2-7, with D perhaps given as TRBD1 or TRBD2 (5 bases each). V was pared by 5 bases and J by 0 bases, with 17 bases between. Germline CDR1 SGHTA, CDR2 FQGNSA. The CDR3 sequence is 16 residues long. DNA of the CDR3: TGTGCCAGCAGCCCCAGCTGGGGACGCAGCTCCTACGAGCAGTACTTC. As protein: CASSPSWGRSSYEQYF.

This clonotype turned up a few times. This chain joins TRBV4-1 and TRBJ2-1; D gene uncertain. The germline V gene has CDR1 MGHRA and CDR2 YSYEKL. The CDR3 loop spans 15 amino acids. V was shortened by 0 bases and J by 5 bases, with 11 bases between the two germline ends. In DNA form, the CDR3 reads TGCGCCAGCAGCCAAGAGGGAATACCGAACAATGAGCAGTTCTTC. Amino acids: CASSQEGIPNNEQFF.

This clonotype was detected many times. The rearrangement uses TRBV5-1 and TRBJ1-2, with D unresolved. The V gene lost 4 bases and the J gene lost 9 bases, with 22 bases spanning the gap. Germline values: CDR1 SGHRS, CDR2 YFSETQ. The CDR3 spans 15 residues. CDR3 DNA sequence: TGCGCCAGCAGCCCTTCAATCCAGGCAGCTTCTCGCTACACCTTC. This gives the protein CASSPSIQAASRYTF.

This clonotype was observed many times. V gene TRBV27 combines with J gene TRBJ1-4; weak D call: TRBD1 (6 bases). The CDR3 is made up of 15 amino acids. Per the germline V gene, CDR1 is MNHEY and CDR2 is SMNVEV (reference sequence). Trimming cost V 2 bases and J 4 bases, with 11 bases left between them. CDR3 DNA: TGTGCCAGCAGTTTAGTGGGACACCGTAATGAAAAACTGTTTTTT. Amino acids: CASSLVGHRNEKLFF.

The genes are TRBV20-1 and TRBJ2-5, with D unclear. CDR1 is DFQATT and CDR2 is SNEGSKA in the germline V gene (reference sequence). Trimming took off 2 bases at V and 2 bases at J, with 3 bases between the two ends. This CDR3 is built from 11 residues. The CDR3 nucleotides read TGCAGTGCTAGACGACAAGAGACCCAGTACTTC. Its protein is CSARRQETQYF.

This chain joins TRBV3-1 and TRBJ1-6; 9 bases match TRBD1. Germline CDR1 reads LGHDT; CDR2 reads YNNKEL (reference sequence). The V and J ends lost 5 bases and 5 bases, in that order; junction bases with no gene match: 4. The length of the CDR3 is 15 residues. The DNA for the CDR3 is TGTGCCAGCAGCGCGACAGGGGGAAATAATTCACCCCTCCACTTT. Protein product: CASSATGGNNSPLHF.

Written as DNA, the CDR3 is TGCAGTGCTACTTCCCCCCGGGGTCCCCAGCATTTT. Protein: CSATSPRGPQHF. The chain carries TRBV20-1 and TRBJ1-5; the D is unclear. Trimming took 4 bases from V and 10 from J, leaving 14 bases between them. This CDR3 has 12 residues. Per germline, CDR1 DFQATT and CDR2 SNEGSKA (reference sequence).

This clonotype appeared many times. The chain combines TRBV6-2 or TRBV6-3 with TRBJ1-6, with 7 bases that match TRBD1. Germline CDR1 MNHEY, CDR2 SVGEGT. Losses at the gene ends were 6 bases for V and 7 bases for J; bases not matched to a gene: 6. This CDR3 is built from 14 residues. The CDR3 DNA reads TGTGCCAGCAGCCGAACAGGGGACAATTCACCCCTCCACTTT. This translates into CASSRTGDNSPLHF.

This clonotype was seen only a few times. Given the absence of the conserved phenylalanine or tryptophan at the CDR3 end, a read error is likely. The DNA is left out, because the CDR3 cannot be placed on it with certainty; the CDR3 is given as TCRdb lists it. The V call is TRBV20-1, the J call TRBJ1-6. The CDR3 contains 11 residues when both ends are counted. Germline V gene lookup returns CDR1 DFQATT and CDR2 SNEGSKA (reference sequence). CDR3 region: CSARAGTYLSI.

The chain combines TRBV27 with TRBJ2-7; D is possibly TRBD1 or TRBD2 (5 bases each). Per germline, CDR1 MNHEY and CDR2 SMNVEV (reference sequence). This CDR3 comprises 15 residues. With 2 bases removed from V and 2 bases from J, the gap between germline ends came to 13 bases. The CDR3 DNA follows: TGTGCCAGCAGTTTAATCTGGGGGTCCACCTACGAGCAGTACTTC. The encoded protein is CASSLIWGSTYEQYF.

This clonotype has a handful of counts. The CDR3 bases are TGTGCCAGCAGGCCGGGAGGGAGCTCCTACGAGCAGTACTTC. Amino acids: CASRPGGSSYEQYF. The rearrangement uses TRBV12-3 or TRBV12-4 and TRBJ2-7; 8 nucleotides align to TRBD2. Germline trimming cut 6 bases from V and 0 bases from J; bases unmatched to any gene: 4. This CDR3 comprises 14 residues.

Only a few counts were recorded for this clonotype. This could be a read error, since a much larger clone is one nucleotide away. J is TRBJ2-3 and V is TRBV7-3, with TRBD2 matching over 10 bases. The germline CDR1 and CDR2 sequences are SGHTA and FQGTGA. This CDR3 spans 16 amino acids. The CDR3 coding sequence is TGTGTCAGCAGCTTGAGCGGGAGGGGGGTGAAAGATACGCAGTATTTT. This sequence encodes CVSSLSGRGVKDTQYF. Together with reference TRBV7-3 and TRBJ2-3, the CDR3 gives the full variable domain: GAGVSQTPSNKVTEKGKYVELRCDPISGHTALYWYRQSLGQGPEFLIYFQGTGAADDSGLPNDRFFAVRPEGSVSTLKIQRTERGDSAVYLCVSSLSGRGVKDTQYFGPGTRLTVL.

This clonotype was found many times. The chain couples TRBV27 to TRBJ2-2; unclear D gene. V dropped 3 bases and J dropped 1 base, with 9 bases sitting between them. Germline V lookup: CDR1 MNHEY, CDR2 SMNVEV (reference sequence). CDR3 length: 15 amino acids. CDR3 nucleotide sequence: TGTGCCAGCAGTTTTAGGGTAGGGAACACCGGGGAGCTGTTTTTT. The encoded protein is CASSFRVGNTGELFF.

The V and J genes are TRBV20-1 and TRBJ1-1, with D possibly matching TRBD1 (6 bases). This CDR3 has 14 residues. Germline loops: CDR1 DFQATT, CDR2 SNEGSKA (reference sequence). The CDR3 reads CSAFGGLLRTEAFF. As DNA, the CDR3 is TGCAGCGCCTTCGGGGGGCTCTTGAGGACTGAAGCTTTCTTT.

With regard to this clonotype: Since a much larger clone is just one base distant, this may be a read error. The J gene is TRBJ2-1, the V gene TRBV20-1; 8 bases map to TRBD2. This CDR3 has 16 residues. Germline CDR1 DFQATT, CDR2 SNEGSKA (reference sequence). The CDR3 DNA is TGCAGTGCTAGAGCCTATAGCGGGGACTCCTACAATAAGCAGTTCTTC. Translation: CSARAYSGDSYNKQFF.

This chain connects TRBV6-2 or TRBV6-3 to TRBJ1-1, with 12 nucleotides matching TRBD1. This CDR3 region has 12 residues. Unmatched junction bases numbered 4, after V lost 6 bases and J lost 11 bases. Germline V lookup: CDR1 MNHEY, CDR2 SVGEGT. CDR3 DNA: TGTGCCAGCAGCGGGACAGGGGGCTTGGCTTTCTTT. Translation: CASSGTGGLAFF.